Included here is one T cell receptor beta chain sequence, with context. Antigen: not known. The sample is drawn from a study of T cell responses to AZD1222 COVID-19 vaccine. Study findings and constraints: Two AZD1222 administrations were followed by greater Spike-specific TCR breadth and depth. Seropositivity was recorded at baseline in only 6 or 7 AZD1222 recipients.

TCRdb's copy holds only in-frame clones and misses some; the assay was immunoSEQ multiplex PCR. The repertoire consists of roughly 150,000 clones, with about 91% occurring once and the leading ten covering 1.9%. CDR1 and CDR2 from the germline V gene are MDHEN and SYDVKM. The CDR3 contains 15 residues. V was pared by 10 bases and J by 3 bases, with 12 bases of the junction left unmatched. The sample consisted of peripheral blood, taken on day 0 of AZD1222 vaccination. This TCR derives from an adult in good health. The chain combines TRBV28 with TRBJ1-1; 9 positions agree with TRBD1. This chain's CDR3 is CATKRTGVSDTEAFF. The CDR3 region has the DNA TGTGCCACAAAAAGGACAGGGGTTTCTGACACTGAAGCTTTCTTT.